A selection of T cell receptor beta chains follows, all from one sample in a study of cytomegalovirus exposure and HLA in healthy donors. Profiled with immunoSEQ multiplex PCR; TCRdb holds only in-frame clones, not every one. This table has 150,000 to 200,000 clones, 80% appearing once. The source material was PBMCs. These receptors were obtained from a young man in good health and CMV-seronegative. CDR3s include the opening cysteine and the closing phenylalanine or tryptophan. Each record gives: V gene, J gene, CDR3 protein.

v_gene: TRBV19; j_gene: TRBJ2-7; CDR3aa: CASSLSGRIYEQYF
v_gene: TRBV11-2; j_gene: TRBJ1-1; CDR3aa: CASTLPAGGNTEAFF
v_gene: TRBV28; j_gene: TRBJ2-1; CDR3aa: CASSPPGRVVYNEQFF
v_gene: TRBV7-2; j_gene: TRBJ2-1; CDR3aa: CASSESGTAYNEQFF
v_gene: TRBV27; j_gene: TRBJ2-1; CDR3aa: CASSPMVTGPFSNEQFF
v_gene: TRBV29-1; j_gene: TRBJ2-1; CDR3aa: CSVPGTGSYNEQFF
v_gene: TRBV9; j_gene: TRBJ1-1; CDR3aa: CASSEGQGETEAFF
v_gene: TRBV7-8; j_gene: TRBJ1-1; CDR3aa: CASSPRNRLRSTEAFF
v_gene: TRBV6-4; j_gene: TRBJ2-2; CDR3aa: CASSDGATGELFF
v_gene: TRBV19; j_gene: TRBJ1-5; CDR3aa: CASSPRGYGQPQHF
v_gene: TRBV9; j_gene: TRBJ2-7; CDR3aa: CASSVGGGYYEQYF
v_gene: TRBV7-9; j_gene: TRBJ2-7; CDR3aa: CASSSSGTGSYEQYF
v_gene: TRBV13; j_gene: TRBJ2-7; CDR3aa: CASSPLTYEQYF
v_gene: TRBV28; j_gene: NA; CDR3aa: CASSLSDRPLEQYF
v_gene: TRBV5-1; j_gene: TRBJ1-3; CDR3aa: CASSSLGGGLGNTIYF
v_gene: TRBV7-2; j_gene: TRBJ1-1; CDR3aa: CASSRDRVVEAFF
v_gene: TRBV14; j_gene: TRBJ1-1; CDR3aa: CASSLLGGTEAFF
v_gene: TRBV6-5; j_gene: TRBJ1-5; CDR3aa: CASSYSHGSNQPQHF
v_gene: TRBV7-8; j_gene: TRBJ2-1; CDR3aa: CASSPTRLELLDNEQFF
v_gene: TRBV9; j_gene: TRBJ1-1; CDR3aa: CASSAGQGLTEAFF
v_gene: TRBV19; j_gene: TRBJ2-5; CDR3aa: CASSTSRQETQYF
v_gene: TRBV7-2; j_gene: TRBJ2-3; CDR3aa: CASSLEGRGTTDTQYF